This paragraph reports one T cell receptor (beta chain). In germline, CDR1 is SEHNR, CDR2 FQNEAQ (reference sequence). V lost 2 bases to trimming and J lost 5 bases; unmatched junction nucleotides: 4. CDR3 length: 15 residues. These data originate in a study of cytomegalovirus exposure and HLA in healthy donors. Use of 60 Vbeta and 13 Jbeta primers characterized the PCR. Here immunoSEQ multiplex PCR was the method, and the copy in TCRdb shows in-frame clones only, minus some. The data show some 130,000 clones, around 73% seen once. The TCR was taken from a woman aged 40-49 years in good health and CMV-seronegative. The sequencing sample was made of PBMCs. This chain links TRBV7-9 with TRBJ2-1; 9 bases align to TRBD2. The CDR3 nucleotides are TGTGCCAGCAGCTTAATACTAGCGGGTGACAATGAGCAGTTCTTC. Its protein is CASSLILAGDNEQFF. The variable domain in full, with the rest retrieved from reference TRBV7-9 and TRBJ2-1, is DTGVSQNPRHKITKRGQNVTFRCDPISEHNRLYWYRQTLGQGPEFLTYFQNEAQLEKSRLLSDRFSAERPKGSFSTLEIQRTEQGDSAMYLCASSLILAGDNEQFFGPGTRLTVL.